The 12 T cell receptor beta chains presented below share a single source sample, sequenced in a study of PD-L1 blockade in urothelial cancer listed by TCRdb under 2017. The library was obtained by the immunoSEQ multiplex PCR assay. TCRdb's version of the immuneACCESS table is confined to in-frame rearrangements and falls short of the full clone set. An unresolved V gene accounts for under half of the shortfall where checked; the remainder is of unknown origin. The sample records 40,000 to 55,000 clones, 85% to 90% of which are singletons. Clones ranked in the top ten supply 2.4% of the sample. Read against the paper, the sample's time point label means: peripheral blood 6 weeks after treatment start. The specimen was PBMCs, collected around atezolizumab (anti-PD-L1) treatment. The receptors derive from a man in his sixties with urothelial cancer.

The rearrangement uses TRBV10-1 and TRBJ1-1; D may be TRBD1 (6 bases). CDR1 and CDR2 (germline): WNHNN, SYGVQD (reference sequence). This CDR3 is built from 14 residues. Trimming took off 4 bases at V and 4 bases at J, with 13 bases between the two ends. The CDR3 sequence: CASSALQGGTEAFF. CDR3 sequence (DNA): TGCGCCAGCAGTGCTTTACAGGGCGGCACTGAAGCTTTCTTT.

The gene calls are TRBV5-1 and TRBJ2-7; 9 bases align to TRBD1. With V trimmed by 3 bases and J by 7 bases, 11 bases remained unmatched. The CDR3 spans 15 residues. Germline lookup yields CDR1 SGHRS and CDR2 YFSETQ. CDR3 sequence: CASSSLDRGRGEQYF. Here the CDR3 DNA reads TGCGCCAGCAGCTCCTTGGACAGGGGCCGAGGAGAGCAGTACTTC. Full variable domain (remainder filled in from reference TRBV5-1 and TRBJ2-7): KAGVTQTPRYLIKTRGQQVTLSCSPISGHRSVSWYQQTPGQGLQFLFEYFSETQRNKGNFPGRFSGRQFSNSRSEMNVSTLELGDSALYLCASSSLDRGRGEQYFGPGTRLTVT.

The chain couples TRBV28 to TRBJ2-3; TRBD2 matches at 9 bases. Germline V gene sequence: CDR1 MDHEN, CDR2 SYDVKM. V was pared by 6 bases and J by 2 bases, with 3 bases of the junction left unmatched. The CDR3 is made up of 14 amino acids. CDR3 loop: CASRPSGNTDTQYF. The CDR3 DNA is TGTGCCAGCAGACCTAGCGGGAACACAGATACGCAGTATTTT.

The chain carries TRBV27 and TRBJ1-2, with D uncertain. The CDR3 extends over 10 amino acids. V lost 7 bases, J lost 5 bases, and 5 bases lay in between. Germline V lookup: CDR1 MNHEY, CDR2 SMNVEV (reference sequence). This chain's CDR3 is CASTNYGYTF. The DNA of the CDR3 is TGTGCCAGCACCAATTATGGCTACACCTTC.

This clone was recorded a few times. This rearrangement joins TRBV19 to TRBJ1-1; maybe TRBD1 (5 bases). CDR1 LNHDA and CDR2 SQIVND come from the germline V gene (reference sequence). CDR3 length: 13 amino acids. Trimming took off 3 bases at V and 5 bases at J, with 10 bases between the two ends. The chain's CDR3 is CASSMGGDTEAFF. The CDR3 nucleotides are TGTGCCAGTAGTATGGGAGGGGATACTGAAGCTTTCTTT.

The chain links TRBV4-3 to TRBJ1-1; 7 bases map to TRBD1. The CDR3 totals 14 residues. With 2 bases clipped from V and 5 bases from J, the junction kept 5 bases outside the gene matches. The germline V gene encodes CDR1 LGHNA and CDR2 YSLEER. CDR3 nucleotides: TGCGCCAGCAGCCAATACAGGGGTAGTACTGAAGCTTTCTTT. Protein product: CASSQYRGSTEAFF.

This chain links TRBV25-1 with TRBJ1-6, with TRBD1 matching 8 bases. CDR3 length equals 16 residues. V lost 4 bases, J lost 10 bases, and 12 bases stayed unmatched. CDR1 and CDR2 from the germline V gene are MGHDK and SYGVNS. In DNA form, the CDR3 reads TGTGCCAGCAGTGGCCCAGGGGGCGCGGGTTCCTCACCCCTCCACTTT. This sequence encodes CASSGPGGAGSSPLHF.

The chain has TRBV30 and TRBJ2-5, with TRBD1 as a possible D gene (6 bases). Trimming stripped 0 bases from V and 5 bases from J, with 19 bases between. CDR3 length: 16 amino acids. The germline CDR1 and CDR2 sequences are GTSNPN and SVGIG (reference sequence). The chain's CDR3 is CAWSVLGAPSQETQYF. The DNA of the CDR3 is TGTGCCTGGAGTGTACTGGGGGCCCCCTCGCAGGAGACCCAGTACTTC.

The chain has TRBV19 and TRBJ1-5; a possible D gene is TRBD1 (5 bases). Per germline, CDR1 LNHDA and CDR2 SQIVND (reference sequence). With 6 bases removed from V and 6 bases from J, the gap between germline ends came to 12 bases. The CDR3 contains 13 residues. Here the CDR3 DNA reads TGTGCCAGTAGCCCCGGGGGGGGTCAGCCCCAGCATTTT. Its translation is CASSPGGGQPQHF.

The gene calls are TRBV5-1 and TRBJ2-5; no definite D call. The CDR3 is 14 residues long. V lost 0 bases and J 3 bases, leaving 9 bases between the germline ends. Germline assignment: CDR1 SGHRS and CDR2 YFSETQ. CDR3 loop: CASSLAPSEETQYF. The CDR3 DNA reads as TGCGCCAGCAGCTTGGCGCCGAGTGAAGAGACCCAGTACTTC.

This chain connects TRBV29-1 to TRBJ1-2, with D possibly matching TRBD1 (6 bases). This CDR3 region has 12 residues. Trimming left V 3 bases short and J 8 bases short, with 13 bases between. From germline, CDR1 is SQVTM and CDR2 ANQGSEA. The CDR3 nucleotides read TGCAGCGTTGAGCGTCAGGGGAGAGGCTACACCTTC. Translation: CSVERQGRGYTF.

The rearrangement links TRBV5-1 to TRBJ2-7; a weak D match, TRBD2 (7 bases). Deletions cut 2 bases from V and 5 bases from J, with 14 bases between. CDR1 and CDR2 from the germline V gene are SGHRS and YFSETQ. The CDR3 runs to 14 residues. CDR3: CASSFGGQRNEQYF. The CDR3, as DNA: TGCGCCAGCAGCTTCGGGGGGCAGAGGAACGAGCAGTACTTC.